A selection of T cell receptor beta chains follows, all from one sample in a study of blood T cell repertoires in COVID-19. Using immunoSEQ multiplex PCR, the repertoire was profiled, and TCRdb retains in-frame clones only, with some absent. Here the sample spans approximately 260,000 clones, around 89% being singletons. What was sequenced was peripheral blood. All receptors come from a woman between 35 and 50 years old with acute or convalescent COVID-19. Each CDR3 is given with its conserved first and last residue. A D gene is named only where the DNA matches it firmly. For some rows the clone size is stated as once, few or many, or as a class when expanded; others skip it.

v_call	clone_size	d_call	j_call	cdr3_nt	cdr3_aa
TRBV12-3/TRBV12-4	few	-	TRBJ1-1	TGTGCCAGCACTAGGTCCAACACTGAAGCTTTCTTT	CASTRSNTEAFF
TRBV24-1	-	-	TRBJ2-2	TGTGCCACCAGTGATTTCAACAGGGACGTTACCGGGGAGCTGTTTTTT	CATSDFNRDVTGELFF
TRBV6-5	-	-	TRBJ1-2	TGTGCCAGCGCCCGGCCGACAGAAAACTATGGCTACACCTTC	CASARPTENYGYTF
TRBV24-1	-	TRBD1	TRBJ1-1	TGTGCCACCAGGACAGGGGGCGAAGGTGAAGCTTTCTTT	CATRTGGEGEAFF
TRBV30	once	-	TRBJ1-1	TGTGCCTGGAGAGTAGGGATCGGAGGGAACACTGAAGCTTTCTTT	CAWRVGIGGNTEAFF
TRBV29-1	-	TRBD1	TRBJ1-3	TGCAGCGTCTACGCCGGGACAGGGGTTCCCTCTGGAAACACCATATATTTT	CSVYAGTGVPSGNTIYF
TRBV30	-	-	TRBJ1-2	TGTGCCTGGAGTTTTACTAACTATGGCTACACCTTC	CAWSFTNYGYTF
TRBV9	-	-	TRBJ2-1	TGTGCCAGCAGCGTAGCGGGTAATGAGCAGTTCTTC	CASSVAGNEQFF
TRBV12-3/TRBV12-4	-	-	TRBJ1-2	TGTGCCAGCAGCCCATCGGGTGGCTACACCTTC	CASSPSGGYTF
TRBV27	-	-	TRBJ2-2	TGTGCCAGCAGCCCACGGACAGTAAACACCGGGGAGCTGTTTTTT	CASSPRTVNTGELFF
TRBV24-1	-	-	TRBJ1-3	TGTGCCACCAGTGCAGGGGCTGGAAACACCATATATTTT	CATSAGAGNTIYF
TRBV6-6	-	TRBD1	TRBJ1-6	TGTGCCAGCAGTGCCCAGGGGGGAAGAAATTCACCCCTCCACTTT	CASSAQGGRNSPLHF
TRBV19	-	-	TRBJ1-1	TGTGCCAGTAGATGGGGGCCGATGGGGAACACTGAAGCTTTCTTT	CASRWGPMGNTEAFF
TRBV11-2	-	TRBD1	TRBJ1-1	TGTGCCAGCAGCACGACAGGGGCCAAGAGGAACACTGAAGCTTTCTTT	CASSTTGAKRNTEAFF
TRBV28	-	TRBD1	TRBJ1-5	TGTGCCAGCTGTGTAGTTGGACAGGGCAATCAGCCCCAGCATTTT	CASCVVGQGNQPQHF
TRBV5-1	-	TRBD2	TRBJ2-1	TGCGCCAGCAGCGTACCTAGCGGGGGGGCCTACAATGAGCAGTTCTTC	CASSVPSGGAYNEQFF
TRBV30	-	-	TRBJ2-1	TGTGCCTGGAGCGGGAATGAGCAGTTCTTC	CAWSGNEQFF
TRBV29-1	once	-	TRBJ1-1	TGCAGCGTTGTGGGGGCTATGAACACTGAAGCTTTCTTT	CSVVGAMNTEAFF
TRBV30	-	-	TRBJ2-3	TGTGCCTGGACCGCGGATACGCAGTATTTT	CAWTADTQYF
TRBV19	-	-	TRBJ1-2	TGTGCCAGTAGTATAAGAACAGGGTACGGCTACACCTTC	CASSIRTGYGYTF
TRBV4-1	-	-	TRBJ1-5	TGCGCCAGCAGCCAAGGGCGGGGTGGGCATACGCCCCAGCATTTT	CASSQGRGGHTPQHF
TRBV6-5	-	-	TRBJ2-5	TGTGCCAGCACCCCGCCTGGGGCGCTTAAGACCCAGTACTTC	CASTPPGALKTQYF
TRBV7-8	-	TRBD2	TRBJ2-3	TGTGCCAGCAGCACTAGCGGGGGGGCCGTGGCAGATACGCAGTATTTT	CASSTSGGAVADTQYF
TRBV12-3/TRBV12-4	-	TRBD2	TRBJ2-5	TGTGCCAGCGGGAGGGTCCAAGAGACCCAGTACTTC	CASGRVQETQYF
TRBV9	-	-	TRBJ1-1	TGTGCCAGCAGCGTAGTAACTAACACTGAAGCTTTCTTT	CASSVVTNTEAFF
TRBV11-2	-	-	TRBJ1-6	TGTGCCAGCAGCTCCATCCGTCAGTCACCCCTCCACTTT	CASSSIRQSPLHF
TRBV3-1/TRBV3-2	-	-	TRBJ1-6	TGTGCCAGCAGCCCACAGGCGAGCTCCTATAATTCACCCCTCCACTTT	CASSPQASSYNSPLHF
TRBV3-1/TRBV3-2	-	-	TRBJ2-1	TGTGCCAGCAGCCAGGCTAACAGGCTGCAGTTCTTC	CASSQANRLQFF
TRBV7-9	-	-	TRBJ1-1	TGTGCCAGCACCCCTGTCGGGTCCACTGAAGCTTTCTTT	CASTPVGSTEAFF
TRBV9	-	TRBD1	TRBJ1-3	TGTGCCAGCAATAAGGGGGACAGTGGAAACACCATATATTTT	CASNKGDSGNTIYF
TRBV5-1	once	-	TRBJ2-4	TGCGCCAGCAGCCCCCCAGAGGTCTCCAAAAACATTCAGTACTTC	CASSPPEVSKNIQYF
TRBV7-9	-	TRBD2	TRBJ2-5	TGTGCCAGCAGCTTAATTCGGGGGGGGCCCCAGTACTTC	CASSLIRGGPQYF
TRBV5-6	-	-	TRBJ2-1	TGTGCCAGCAGCTCACGGGTCCGGGGGATAGATGAGCAGTTCTTC	CASSSRVRGIDEQFF
TRBV19	-	TRBD1	TRBJ1-2	TGTGCCAGTAGTTCGGACAGGGTTGGCTACACCTTC	CASSSDRVGYTF
TRBV18	-	-	TRBJ1-6	TGTGCCAGCTCACAGACAGACCCCAGCTCCTATAATTCACCCCTCCACTTT	CASSQTDPSSYNSPLHF
TRBV5-5	-	TRBD1	TRBJ1-6	TGTGCCAGCCAGGGACAGGGGAATTCACCCCTCCACTTT	CASQGQGNSPLHF
TRBV5-1	-	-	TRBJ2-1	TGCGCCAGCAGCTATAGGCAGGGCGAGAATGAGCAGTTCTTC	CASSYRQGENEQFF
TRBV27	-	TRBD1	TRBJ2-2	TGTGCCAGCAGTCCAGGGACAGGGAAAATAGGGACCGGGGAGCTGTTTTTT	CASSPGTGKIGTGELFF
TRBV19	-	TRBD1	TRBJ1-1	TGTGCCAGTAGGGAGACAGGGATGAACACTGAAGCTTTCTTT	CASRETGMNTEAFF
TRBV7-8	-	TRBD2	TRBJ2-1	TGTGCCAGCAGCCCACGGACTAGCTTCAATGAGCAGTTCTTC	CASSPRTSFNEQFF
TRBV6-5	once	TRBD1	TRBJ1-2	TGTGCCAGCATGGACTTCAATGCAGGGGGGTATGGCTACACCTTC	CASMDFNAGGYGYTF
TRBV7-9	-	TRBD1	TRBJ1-2	TGTGCCAGCAGCCGAGGACAGGCGCAAGGAAACTATGGCTACACCTTC	CASSRGQAQGNYGYTF
TRBV7-6	-	TRBD1	TRBJ1-3	TGTGCCAGCAGCCGCGACAGGGTTCCTGGAAACACCATATATTTT	CASSRDRVPGNTIYF
TRBV24-1	-	TRBD2	TRBJ2-2	TGTGCCACCAGTGATCCCGGGGAGCGGGGTACAGGGGAGCTGTTTTTT	CATSDPGERGTGELFF
TRBV5-1	-	TRBD1	TRBJ1-2	TGCGCCAGCAGCCCCCGGGAAGGGGGCGGCTATGGCTACACCTTC	CASSPREGGGYGYTF
TRBV28	-	TRBD1	TRBJ1-2	TGTGCCAGCAGCTTACAGGGGCGCCCAAACTATGGCTACACCTTC	CASSLQGRPNYGYTF
TRBV28	-	TRBD1	TRBJ1-1	TGTGCCAGCAGTTTAGCCAGGGGGGAGGCGAACACTGAAGCTTTCTTT	CASSLARGEANTEAFF
TRBV24-1	once	TRBD1	TRBJ2-5	TGTGCCGCGGGCCAACAGGGGGTAGAGACCCAGTACTTC	CAAGQQGVETQYF
TRBV6-1	-	-	TRBJ1-5	TGTGCCAGCAGTGAAGACAGGTCACATCAGCCCCAGCATTTT	CASSEDRSHQPQHF
TRBV5-6	-	-	TRBJ1-2	TGTGCCAGCAGCACACCGACAGGATTTAATGGCTACACCTTC	CASSTPTGFNGYTF
TRBV27	-	-	TRBJ2-1	TGTGCCAGCAGTTTATCTGGAGGGAATGGCGTGGGCAATGAGCAGTTCTTC	CASSLSGGNGVGNEQFF
TRBV24-1	-	TRBD1	TRBJ2-2	TGTGCCACTTCCGGGACAGGGTACACCGGGGAGCTGTTTTTT	CATSGTGYTGELFF
TRBV6-1	-	-	TRBJ1-1	TGTGCCAGCAGTGAACTTCGAATGGACTCTGGAGCTTTCTTT	CASSELRMDSGAFF
TRBV21-1	-	-	TRBJ1-3	TGTGCCAGCAGCAATAAACTCTCTGGAAACACCATATATTTT	CASSNKLSGNTIYF
TRBV6-2/TRBV6-3	-	-	TRBJ1-5	TGTGCCAGCAGTTACCTTGGCCAGGGGTTTAATCAGCCCCAGCATTTT	CASSYLGQGFNQPQHF
TRBV11-3	-	TRBD2	TRBJ2-2	TGTGCCAGCAGCTTGACTAGCGGGGCAACCGGGGAGCTGTTTTTT	CASSLTSGATGELFF
TRBV5-1	-	TRBD1	TRBJ2-5	TGCGCCAGCAGCTTGCTCGGGACAGGGAGGGAGGAGACCCAGTACTTC	CASSLLGTGREETQYF
TRBV5-1	-	-	TRBJ2-3	TGCGCCAGCAGCCCCCAAAGGGCAGGGGTGCCAGATACGCAGTATTTT	CASSPQRAGVPDTQYF